Here is one T cell receptor (beta chain) with its context. Antigen: not known. With a J-beta primer mix and a sample-barcoded 5' primer, a second PCR ran about 7 to 11 cycles. TCRdb itself ran the 5' RACE reads through MiXCR, one entry per CDR3 protein. Here the sample spans about 640,000 distinct CDR3 sequences, approximately 50% being singletons. The record originates from a study of blood T cells in healthy people across ages. Study-wide findings and caveats: Naive T cell percentage and TCR beta diversity correlated strongly.

This CDR3 is built from 13 residues. CDR1 SNHLY and CDR2 FYNNEI come from the germline V gene. Trimming cost V 7 bases and J 5 bases, with 14 bases left between them. The sample consisted of blood. The rearrangement uses TRBV2 and TRBJ2-5; D perhaps matches TRBD2 (5 bases). This clonotype was sampled from a man aged 55 to 70 in good health. CDR3 in DNA: TGTGCCAGCAACGAGAGGGAAGGGGAGACCCAGTACTTC. Protein sequence: CASNEREGETQYF.